This T cell receptor beta chain derives from a study of OX40 agonist ivuxolimab in advanced cancers. Describing the broader study: Ivuxolimab was a fully human IgG2 agonistic monoclonal antibody targeting the costimulatory receptor OX40 (CD134). Patients were allowed to have had prior anti-PD-1, anti-PD-L1 or anti-CTLA-4 therapy, and 40% to 45% of the dose-escalation patients had been treated with checkpoint inhibitors. The monotherapy dose-escalation portion (N ≈ 56 patients) of the phase I ivuxolimab trial is reported in the paper. Intravenous ivuxolimab was administered to patients every 2 weeks at six dose levels: 0.01, 0.1, 0.3, 1.5, 3 and 10 mg/kg. Peripheral TCRbeta sequencing aimed to test whether ivuxolimab altered TCR sequence diversity and caused clonal T-cell expansion. The dose-escalation cohort was around 84% male with a mean age of around 64 years, ranging from 23 to 79. Of the approximately 50 dose-escalation patients, hepatocellular carcinoma was present in around 20, melanoma in roughly 15, renal cell carcinoma in 9 and head and neck cancer in 9. Partial responses occurred in three dose-escalation patients: two with cutaneous melanoma and one with hepatocellular carcinoma. Study-wide findings and limitations: Clonal expansion of both CD4+ and CD8+ blood T cells was observed from baseline to week 6 at doses 0.1 to 3.0 mg/kg. After ivuxolimab, expanded clones were on average more numerous among CD8+ T cells than among CD4+ T cells. Low levels of normalized T-cell clonal expansion were also seen in some nonresponding patients. Which antigens the clonally expanded peripheral T cells were specific for was not determined. In the 0.1-3.0 mg/kg groups, partial responders had among the lowest normalized peripheral clonal expansion, particularly in CD8+ T cells.

The trial excluded patients who had a history of autoimmune disease or were on systemic immunosuppression. Peripheral blood for TCR sequencing was collected from all dose cohorts at baseline, on cycle 4 day 1, and on cycle 7 day 1. Samples were obtained from an open-label, multicenter, first-in-human phase I dose-escalation trial of ivuxolimab. Adults with locally advanced or metastatic melanoma, renal cell, hepatocellular, or head and neck squamous cell carcinoma were enrolled in the trial. CD4+ and CD8+ T cells were sorted separately from peripheral blood before TCR sequencing. To sequence the TCRbeta CDR3 region, genomic DNA was isolated from the sorted cells. The immunoSEQ Assay was used to sequence the TCRbeta CDR3 regions. TCRdb's version of the immuneACCESS table is confined to in-frame rearrangements and falls short of the full clone set. An unresolved V gene accounts for under half of the shortfall where checked; the remainder is of unknown origin. Counted in this sample were about 79,000 clones; about 92% of them appeared once. Jointly, the top ten make up around 0.33% of the sample.

V is shortened by 2 bases, J by 2 bases, and the region joining them spans 18 bases. Including the terminal cysteine and phenylalanine, the CDR3 comprises 16 residues. Just the 48-base CDR3 DNA is kept, in frame starting at base 1. Looking up the germline V gene (reference sequence) yields CDR1 GTSNPN and CDR2 SVGIG. With respect to this clone: Its antigen is not yet known. The record has no base qualities; no much larger clone is one base away.

This clonotype was obtained from an adult with an advanced solid tumor such as melanoma, head and neck, liver or kidney cancer. Sequences were derived from CD4+ or CD8+ T cells sorted from blood, sampled in a trial of the OX40 agonist ivuxolimab. The chain joins TRBV30 to TRBJ1-1; the D region possibly corresponds to TRBD1 (5 bases align). In nucleotides, the sequence is TGTGCCTGGAGTCCAGGGAGGGGAAGGGGAAACACTGAAGCTTTCTTT. It codes for CAWSPGRGRGNTEAFF.